These 27 T cell receptor beta chains share one sample of origin, sequenced in a study of neoadjuvant anti-PD-1 for oral cavity cancer (dated by TCRdb to about 2021). Receptors were amplified or captured by the immunoSEQ multiplex PCR assay. Sourced from immuneACCESS, this table was stored by TCRdb with only in-frame sequences that have V and J called. A share of the clones is absent; for the studies checked, an unresolved V gene accounts for under half, and the remainder has no known explanation. The sample table shows 30,000 to 35,000 clones, and 85% to 90% are seen once. 3.5% of the sample is held by the ten biggest clonotypes. Explained via the paper, the time point label denotes: before neoadjuvant nivolumab. The material sequenced was PBMCs, taken before nivolumab (anti-PD-1) treatment. Source of these receptors: a person between 40 and 80 years old with oral cavity squamous cell carcinoma.

The chain uses TRBV28 and TRBJ2-5; no firm D call. The CDR3 is made up of 10 amino acids. Trimming pared 6 bases from V and 2 bases from J, leaving 1 base between. Germline CDR1 reads MDHEN; CDR2 reads SYDVKM. The CDR3 reads CASRQETQYF. DNA of the CDR3: TGTGCCAGCAGACAAGAGACCCAGTACTTC.

A single count supports this clone. The V call is TRBV7-8, the J call TRBJ1-1; TRBD1 agrees at 7 bases. J was trimmed by 4 bases and V by 5 bases; bases with no gene match: 13. Germline lookup yields CDR1 SGHVS and CDR2 FQNEAQ. CDR3 length equals 16 residues. The CDR3 region has the DNA TGTGCCAGCAGCCCCCTGTGGACAGGTGGTTCCACTGAAGCTTTCTTT. Protein sequence: CASSPLWTGGSTEAFF.

The chain couples TRBV10-2 to TRBJ1-3; D is unclear. V shed 2 bases and J shed 2 bases, with 4 bases lying between them. This CDR3 is built from 13 residues. The germline CDR1 and CDR2 sequences are WSHSY and SAAADI. The CDR3 spells CASSERPGNTIYF. Here the CDR3 DNA reads TGCGCCAGCAGTGAGAGGCCTGGAAACACCATATATTTT.

This chain connects TRBV19 to TRBJ1-5; D is ambiguous. This CDR3 is built from 15 residues. Trimming removed 5 bases from V and 0 bases from J, with 11 bases in between. CDR1 and CDR2 from the germline V gene are LNHDA and SQIVND (reference sequence). CDR3 DNA sequence: TGTGCCAGTAGTCCGGGATTTTATAGCAATCAGCCCCAGCATTTT. It specifies CASSPGFYSNQPQHF. Variable domain in full (rest from reference TRBV19 and TRBJ1-5): DGGITQSPKYLFRKEGQNVTLSCEQNLNHDAMYWYRQDPGQGLRLIYYSQIVNDFQKGDIAEGYSVSREKKESFPLTVTSAQKNPTAFYLCASSPGFYSNQPQHFGDGTRLSIL.

For this clone: Germline and junction disagree at one end, which may indicate a read error. The chain is built from TRBV9 and TRBJ2-1; a weak D match, TRBD2 (6 bases). The CDR3 is 13 residues long. The germline CDR1 and CDR2 sequences are SGDLS and YYNGEE. CDR3 sequence: CTSSHGTPNEQFF. CDR3 in DNA: TGTACCAGCAGCCACGGGACTCCGAATGAGCAGTTCTTC.

V usage is TRBV4-2 and J usage is TRBJ2-7; 11 bases are shared with TRBD2. With V trimmed by 2 bases and J by 4 bases, 1 base remained unmatched. The CDR3 contains 14 residues. CDR1 is LGHNA, CDR2 YNFKEQ, per germline. The CDR3 reads CASSQTSGGYEQYF. The CDR3 coding sequence is TGTGCCAGCAGCCAAACTAGCGGGGGTTACGAGCAGTACTTC.

This clone showed up just once. A single base separates this from a much larger clone, so it may be a read error. The chain carries TRBV10-3 and TRBJ1-4; D unresolved. V was pared by 10 bases and J by 0 bases, with 12 bases between. Germline-derived CDR1 and CDR2 are ENHRY and SYGVKD. The CDR3 contains 14 residues. Here the CDR3 reads CATADPTTNEKLFF. The DNA of the CDR3 is TGTGCCACCGCTGACCCTACAACTAATGAAAAACTGTTTTTT.

The V gene is TRBV15, the J gene TRBJ2-1; the D gene could be TRBD1 or TRBD2 (6 bases each). The CDR3 is 14 residues long. V was shortened by 1 base and J by 9 bases, with 13 bases between the two germline ends. CDR1 and CDR2 from the germline V gene are LNHNV and YYDKDF (reference sequence). The CDR3 DNA reads as TGTGCCACCAGCAGAGGGGTAGGGGGAGGTGAGCAGTTCTTC. Translated, it gives CATSRGVGGGEQFF. Drawing the rest from reference TRBV15 and TRBJ2-1, the complete variable domain is DAMVIQNPRYQVTQFGKPVTLSCSQTLNHNVMYWYQQKSSQAPKLLFHYYDKDFNNEADTPDNFQSRRPNTSFCFLDIRSPGLGDTAMYLCATSRGVGGGEQFFGPGTRLTVL.

The rearrangement joins TRBV6-5 to TRBJ2-5; TRBD2 might be the D (6 bases). Trimming removed 6 bases at V and 4 bases at J, with 12 bases between. Germline V CDR1 and CDR2: MNHEY, SVGAGI. The CDR3 contains 13 residues. For the CDR3, the DNA is TGTGCCAGCAGCTTCTTCGGGAGAGAGACCCAGTACTTC. Translating gives CASSFFGRETQYF.

The V and J genes are TRBV7-9 and TRBJ1-5; D gene ambiguous. V was clipped by 0 bases and J by 0 bases, with 3 bases between them. From germline, CDR1 is SEHNR and CDR2 FQNEAQ (reference sequence). There are 14 residues in the CDR3. CDR3 nucleotides: TGTGCCAGCAGCTTAGCGGCTAGCAATCAGCCCCAGCATTTT. Translating it yields CASSLAASNQPQHF.

The V gene is TRBV15, the J gene TRBJ2-5; TRBD1 agrees at 7 bases. The CDR3 loop spans 15 amino acids. The V gene end was trimmed by 3 bases and the J gene end by 5 bases; junction bases not matched to a gene: 9. In germline, CDR1 is LNHNV, CDR2 YYDKDF (reference sequence). DNA for the CDR3: TGTGCCACCAGCAGGGGCCAGGACAGGCAGGAGACCCAGTACTTC. Residues: CATSRGQDRQETQYF.

The gene calls are TRBV4-3 and TRBJ1-3; D gene unclear. CDR1 and CDR2 (germline): LGHNA, YSLEER. Trimming cost V 5 bases and J 0 bases, with 17 bases left between them. This CDR3 region has 17 residues. This CDR3 reads CASSTRRSKSSGNTIYF. The CDR3 nucleotides are TGCGCCAGCAGCACTCGACGGTCCAAGAGCTCTGGAAACACCATATATTTT.

The chain is built from TRBV6-4 and TRBJ2-3; the D gene is possibly TRBD1 (6 bases). The CDR3 length is 14 residues. Trimming left V 4 bases short and J 4 bases short, with 12 bases between. Per germline, CDR1 MRHNA and CDR2 SNTAGT. For the CDR3, the DNA is TGTGCCAGCAGTGCAGGGGTTGTGGCAGATACGCAGTATTTT. This codes for CASSAGVVADTQYF.

This chain links TRBV7-2 with TRBJ1-4; D possibly corresponds to TRBD1 (6 bases). V lost 1 base and J 4 bases, leaving 13 bases between the germline ends. This CDR3 is built from 16 residues. CDR1 is SGHTA, CDR2 FQGNSA, per germline. CDR3 protein: CASSLVGGGGNEKLFF. For the CDR3, the DNA is TGTGCCAGCAGCTTAGTCGGGGGCGGAGGTAATGAAAAACTGTTTTTT.

The V and J genes are TRBV7-7 and TRBJ2-5; no reliable D call. Germline lookup yields CDR1 SSHAT and CDR2 FNYEAQ (reference sequence). This CDR3 is 15 amino acids long. V lost 1 base and J 0 bases, leaving 9 bases between the germline ends. The CDR3 loop is CASSLGGSNQETQYF. CDR3 in DNA: TGTGCCAGCAGCTTAGGGGGTTCGAACCAAGAGACCCAGTACTTC.

The rearrangement uses TRBV15 and TRBJ2-5; the D gene is possibly TRBD1 (5 bases). Germline V gene lookup returns CDR1 LNHNV and CDR2 YYDKDF (reference sequence). The CDR3 is made up of 15 amino acids. The V and J ends lost 5 bases and 4 bases respectively, with 17 bases between them. The CDR3 is CATSGGHSSGETQYF. The DNA for the CDR3 is TGTGCCACCAGCGGCGGACACTCCTCGGGAGAGACCCAGTACTTC.

This clone occurred a few times. The J gene is TRBJ1-6, the V gene TRBV28; 7 bases match TRBD1. This CDR3 contains 15 residues. The germline gives CDR1 MDHEN, CDR2 SYDVKM. Unmatched junction bases numbered 4, after V lost 3 bases and J lost 5 bases. In DNA, the CDR3 is TGTGCCAGCAGTTTTTCAGGGGGAAATAATTCACCCCTCCACTTT. It translates to CASSFSGGNNSPLHF.

This clone has only one observation. CDR3 sequence (DNA): TGTGCCAGCAGCTTAGACAGGGACACTGAAGCTTTCTTT. Translation gives CASSLDRDTEAFF. The V gene is TRBV7-2, the J gene TRBJ1-1; D is perhaps TRBD1 (6 bases). The CDR3 is 13 amino acids. Trimming took 1 base from V and 3 from J, leaving 6 bases between them. In germline, CDR1 is SGHTA, CDR2 FQGNSA. Based on the CDR3 plus reference TRBV7-2 and TRBJ1-1, the full variable domain is GAGVSQSPSNKVTEKGKDVELRCDPISGHTALYWYRQSLGQGLEFLIYFQGNSAPDKSGLPSDRFSAERTGGSVSTLTIQRTQQEDSAVYLCASSLDRDTEAFFGQGTRLTVV.

CDR3 sequence (DNA): TGTGCCAGCAGCGTAGGGGGGGCCACTGAAGCTTTCTTT. Its translation: CASSVGGATEAFF. V and J are TRBV9 and TRBJ1-1, with D possibly being TRBD1 (6 bases). The CDR3 spans 13 residues. V gave up 0 bases and J gave up 4 bases, with 7 bases separating them. Germline V gene lookup returns CDR1 SGDLS and CDR2 YYNGEE.

The chain joins TRBV2 to TRBJ1-3, with no clear D. The CDR3 length is 15 residues. Germline loops: CDR1 SNHLY, CDR2 FYNNEI. The V end was cut by 5 bases, the J end by 0 bases, with 11 bases between. The CDR3 here is CASSSGRNSGNTIYF. For the CDR3, the DNA is TGTGCCAGCAGTTCCGGACGTAACTCTGGAAACACCATATATTTT.

V and J are TRBV10-3 and TRBJ2-3; D is undetermined. Trimming removed 4 bases from V and 0 bases from J, with 14 bases in between. This CDR3 has 16 residues. Germline assignment: CDR1 ENHRY and CDR2 SYGVKD. The CDR3 DNA reads as TGTGCCATCAGTGGGGGAACCTTGAAAAGCACAGATACGCAGTATTTT. It yields the protein CAISGGTLKSTDTQYF.

The chain joins TRBV2 to TRBJ2-2, with a weak D call TRBD1 (6 bases). V was pared by 4 bases and J by 3 bases, with 12 bases between. CDR3 length equals 15 residues. The germline V gene encodes CDR1 SNHLY and CDR2 FYNNEI. The CDR3 here is CASSVGQRDTGELFF. The DNA for the CDR3 is TGTGCCAGCAGTGTAGGACAGAGAGACACCGGGGAGCTGTTTTTT.

This clone showed up just once. This chain links TRBV4-1 with TRBJ2-7; weak D call: TRBD1 (5 bases). Per germline, CDR1 MGHRA and CDR2 YSYEKL. Between the trimmed V and J ends, which lost 0 bases and 2 bases, there was a span of 14 bases. The CDR3 sequence is 16 residues long. CDR3 amino acids: CASSQDQGSTAYEQYF. In nucleotides, the CDR3 is TGCGCCAGCAGCCAAGATCAGGGTTCAACCGCCTACGAGCAGTACTTC.

The genes are TRBV7-8 and TRBJ2-7; 9 bases are a match to TRBD2. The V gene's germline CDR1 is SGHVS and CDR2 FQNEAQ. CDR3 size: 18 residues. Germline trimming cut 3 bases from V and 1 base from J; bases unmatched to any gene: 13. The CDR3 region has the DNA TGTGCCAGCAGCTTCGGGGCAAGGCTAGCGGGGATTTCCTACGAGCAGTACTTC. Residues: CASSFGARLAGISYEQYF.

The V and J genes are TRBV13 and TRBJ2-7; D gene uncertain. Between the trimmed V and J ends, which lost 0 bases and 4 bases, there was a span of 7 bases. CDR3 length: 13 amino acids. CDR1 is PRHDT and CDR2 is FYEKMQ in the germline V gene (reference sequence). Written as DNA, the CDR3 is TGTGCCAGCAGCTTAGGACTTCCATACGAGCAGTACTTC. It yields the protein CASSLGLPYEQYF.

CDR3 in amino acids: CASSGTSGADTQYF. The CDR3 DNA follows: TGTGCCAGCAGTGGGACTAGCGGGGCAGATACGCAGTATTTT. The chain combines TRBV6-4 with TRBJ2-3; 12 positions match TRBD2. This CDR3 region has 14 residues. Per germline, CDR1 MRHNA and CDR2 SNTAGT. The V gene end was trimmed by 4 bases and the J gene end by 4 bases; junction bases not matched to a gene: 0.

The gene calls are TRBV21-1 and TRBJ1-6. TRBV21-1 corresponds to a pseudogene. This CDR3 has 17 amino acids. Here the CDR3 DNA reads TGTGCCAGCAGCTCTTACCGACTGAGCTCCTATAATTCACCCCTCCACTTT. Its translation is CASSSYRLSSYNSPLHF.